These 5 T cell receptor beta chains came from one sample sequenced in a study of control samples from healthy donors and cancer patients. The assay was immunoSEQ multiplex PCR, and TCRdb's table has in-frame clones only and misses some. The sample lists 140,000 to 150,000 clones; about 89% were seen once. Material for sequencing was blood. The source of these receptors is a man younger than 40 in good health.

This chain connects TRBV20-1 to TRBJ2-7; no definite D call. V was trimmed by 5 bases and J by 1 base, leaving 6 bases between them. From germline, CDR1 is DFQATT and CDR2 SNEGSKA (reference sequence). This CDR3 contains 11 residues. The CDR3 DNA reads TGCAGTGCTTTGGGTTCCTACGAGCAGTACTTC. It specifies CSALGSYEQYF.

This clone showed up just once. The gene calls are TRBV24-1 and TRBJ2-1; 7 bases match TRBD1. Trimming took 3 bases from V and 6 from J; bases not matched to a gene: 7. The CDR3 length is 15 residues. In germline, CDR1 is KGHDR, CDR2 SFDVKD. This CDR3 reads CATSDATGRSNEQFF. As DNA, the CDR3 is TGTGCCACCAGTGATGCGACAGGGAGAAGCAATGAGCAGTTCTTC.

The rearrangement joins TRBV6-5 to TRBJ2-1; 9 bases are a match to TRBD2. V lost 0 bases and J lost 6; bases outside the gene matches: 6. There are 16 residues in the CDR3. CDR1 and CDR2 (germline): MNHEY, SVGAGI. The CDR3 region has the DNA TGTGCCAGCAGTTACTCAACAGCGGGGGGTAGCAATGAGCAGTTCTTC. It encodes CASSYSTAGGSNEQFF.

The J gene is TRBJ2-2, the V gene TRBV30, with TRBD2 as a possible D gene (7 bases). Germline V gene sequence: CDR1 GTSNPN, CDR2 SVGIG (reference sequence). This CDR3 comprises 14 residues. V lost 4 bases and J lost 9, with 18 bases in between. The CDR3 DNA follows: TGTGCCTGGACCAAAGGGGGAGGGGCCCGGGAGCTGTTTTTT. It translates to CAWTKGGGARELFF. The full variable domain, its missing parts supplied by reference TRBV30 and TRBJ2-2, is SQTIHQWPATLVQPVGSPLSLECTVEGTSNPNLYWYRQAAGRGLQLLFYSVGIGQISSEVPQNLSASRPQDRQFILSSKKLLLSDSGFYLCAWTKGGGARELFFGEGSRLTVL.

V gene TRBV27 combines with J gene TRBJ2-1; D is ambiguous. Deletions cut 7 bases from V and 5 bases from J, with 12 bases between. This CDR3 comprises 13 residues. Germline CDR1 reads MNHEY; CDR2 reads SMNVEV (reference sequence). The CDR3 DNA is TGTGCCAGCACCTCCATGGCGCACAATGAGCAGTTCTTC. It encodes CASTSMAHNEQFF.